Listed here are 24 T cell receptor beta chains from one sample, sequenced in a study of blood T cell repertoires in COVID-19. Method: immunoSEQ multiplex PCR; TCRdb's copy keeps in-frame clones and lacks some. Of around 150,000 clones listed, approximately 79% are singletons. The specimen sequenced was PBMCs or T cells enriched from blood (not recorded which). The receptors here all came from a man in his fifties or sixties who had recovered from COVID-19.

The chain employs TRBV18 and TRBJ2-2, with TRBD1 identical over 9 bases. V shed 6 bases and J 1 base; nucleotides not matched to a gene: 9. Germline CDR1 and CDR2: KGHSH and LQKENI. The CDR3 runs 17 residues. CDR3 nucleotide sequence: TGTGCCAGCTCCGGAAGCGCGGGACAGGGGAACACCGGGGAGCTGTTTTTT. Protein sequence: CASSGSAGQGNTGELFF.

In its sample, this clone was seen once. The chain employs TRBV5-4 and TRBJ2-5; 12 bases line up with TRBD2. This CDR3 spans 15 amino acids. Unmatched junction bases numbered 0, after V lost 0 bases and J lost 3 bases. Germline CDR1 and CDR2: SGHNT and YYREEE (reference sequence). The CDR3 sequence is CASSLASGGEETQYF. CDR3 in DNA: TGTGCCAGCAGCTTGGCTAGCGGGGGGGAAGAGACCCAGTACTTC.

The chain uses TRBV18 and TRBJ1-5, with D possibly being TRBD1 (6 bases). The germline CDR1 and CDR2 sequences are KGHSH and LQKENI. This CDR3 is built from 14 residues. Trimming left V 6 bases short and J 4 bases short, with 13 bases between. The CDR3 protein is CASSRTEMNQPQHF. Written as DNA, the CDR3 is TGTGCCAGCTCTCGGACAGAGATGAATCAGCCCCAGCATTTT.

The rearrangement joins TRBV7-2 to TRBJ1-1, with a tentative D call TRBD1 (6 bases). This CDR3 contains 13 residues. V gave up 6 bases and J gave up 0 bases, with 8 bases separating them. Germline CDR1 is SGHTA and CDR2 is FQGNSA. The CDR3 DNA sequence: TGTGCCAGCAGAGGACAGTTGAACACTGAAGCTTTCTTT. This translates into CASRGQLNTEAFF.

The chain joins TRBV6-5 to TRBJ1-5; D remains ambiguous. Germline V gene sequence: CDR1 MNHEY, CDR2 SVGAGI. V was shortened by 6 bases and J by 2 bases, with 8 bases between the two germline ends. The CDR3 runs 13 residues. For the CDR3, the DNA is TGTGCCAGCAGCCAGAACGGCAATCAGCCCCAGCATTTT. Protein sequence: CASSQNGNQPQHF.

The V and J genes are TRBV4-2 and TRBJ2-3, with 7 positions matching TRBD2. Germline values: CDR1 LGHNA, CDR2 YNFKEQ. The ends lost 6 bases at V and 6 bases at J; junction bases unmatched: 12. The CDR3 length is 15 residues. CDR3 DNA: TGTGCCAGCAGTCGCGGACTAGAAGGTCCCGATACGCAGTATTTT. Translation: CASSRGLEGPDTQYF.

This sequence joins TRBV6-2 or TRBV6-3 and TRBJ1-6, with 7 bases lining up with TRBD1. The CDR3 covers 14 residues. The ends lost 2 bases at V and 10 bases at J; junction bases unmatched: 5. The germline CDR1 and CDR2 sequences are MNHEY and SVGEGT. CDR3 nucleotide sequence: TGTGCCAGCAGTTACGGGACAGTAGCGTCACCCCTCCACTTT. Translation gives CASSYGTVASPLHF.

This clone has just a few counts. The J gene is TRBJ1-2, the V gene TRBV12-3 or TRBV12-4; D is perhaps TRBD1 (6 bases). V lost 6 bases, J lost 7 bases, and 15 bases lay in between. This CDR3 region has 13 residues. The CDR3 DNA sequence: TGTGCCAGCAGAAAAGACAGGTTTGGTGGCTACACCTTC. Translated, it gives CASRKDRFGGYTF.

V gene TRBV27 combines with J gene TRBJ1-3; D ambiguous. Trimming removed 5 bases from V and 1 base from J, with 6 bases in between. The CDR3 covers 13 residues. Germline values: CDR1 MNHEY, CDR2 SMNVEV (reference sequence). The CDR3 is CASSPTSGNTIYF. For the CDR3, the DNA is TGTGCCAGCAGTCCCACTTCTGGAAACACCATATATTTT.

The CDR3 coding sequence is TGTGCCAGCAGCCGGACAGGGGTCTTTGGAAACACCATATATTTT. This sequence encodes CASSRTGVFGNTIYF. The chain is built from TRBV3-1 (or the pseudogene TRBV3-2) and TRBJ1-3; 9 nucleotides match TRBD1. The CDR3 totals 15 residues. The J segment lost 3 bases and the V segment lost 4 bases, leaving 4 bases of the junction unmatched. Germline V gives CDR1 LGHDT, CDR2 YNNKEL (reference sequence).

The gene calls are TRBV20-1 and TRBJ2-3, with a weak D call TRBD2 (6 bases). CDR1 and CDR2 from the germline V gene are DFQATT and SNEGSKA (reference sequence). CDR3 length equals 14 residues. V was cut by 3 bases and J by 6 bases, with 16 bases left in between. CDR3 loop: CSASSLAQSDTQYF. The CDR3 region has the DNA TGCAGTGCTAGTTCACTAGCCCAATCCGATACGCAGTATTTT.

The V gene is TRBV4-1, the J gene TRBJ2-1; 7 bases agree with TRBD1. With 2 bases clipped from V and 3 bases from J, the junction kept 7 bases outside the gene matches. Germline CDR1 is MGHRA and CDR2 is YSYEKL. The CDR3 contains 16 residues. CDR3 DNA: TGCGCCAGCAGCCAATCCTCTGGGGACAGCTACAATGAGCAGTTCTTC. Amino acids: CASSQSSGDSYNEQFF.

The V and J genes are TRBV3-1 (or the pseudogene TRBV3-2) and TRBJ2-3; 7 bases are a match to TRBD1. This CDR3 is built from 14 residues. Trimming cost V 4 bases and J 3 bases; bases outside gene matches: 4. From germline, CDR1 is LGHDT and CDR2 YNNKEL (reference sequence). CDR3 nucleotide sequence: TGTGCCAGCAGCCGGACAGGCTTAACAGATACGCAGTATTTT. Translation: CASSRTGLTDTQYF.

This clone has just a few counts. In DNA form, the CDR3 reads TGCGCCAGCAGCCAGGGACTAGCTAATGACATTCAGTACTTC. This translates into CASSQGLANDIQYF. This sequence joins TRBV4-3 and TRBJ2-4; TRBD2 matches 9 bases. From germline, CDR1 is LGHNA and CDR2 YSLEER. The length of the CDR3 is 14 residues. The trim removed 3 bases at V and 8 bases at J, leaving 5 bases unmatched.

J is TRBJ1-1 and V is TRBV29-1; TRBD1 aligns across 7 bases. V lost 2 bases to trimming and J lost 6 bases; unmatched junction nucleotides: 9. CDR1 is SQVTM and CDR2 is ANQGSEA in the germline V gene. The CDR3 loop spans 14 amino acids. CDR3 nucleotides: TGCAGCGTTGAAAAGGCGCAGGGGGGTTCTGAAGCTTTCTTT. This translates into CSVEKAQGGSEAFF.

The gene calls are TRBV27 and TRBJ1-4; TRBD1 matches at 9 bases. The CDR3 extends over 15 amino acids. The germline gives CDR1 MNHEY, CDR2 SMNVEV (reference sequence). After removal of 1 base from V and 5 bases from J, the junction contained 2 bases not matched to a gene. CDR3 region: CASSLWGTGNEKLFF. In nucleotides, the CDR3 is TGTGCCAGCAGTTTATGGGGGACAGGGAATGAAAAACTGTTTTTT.

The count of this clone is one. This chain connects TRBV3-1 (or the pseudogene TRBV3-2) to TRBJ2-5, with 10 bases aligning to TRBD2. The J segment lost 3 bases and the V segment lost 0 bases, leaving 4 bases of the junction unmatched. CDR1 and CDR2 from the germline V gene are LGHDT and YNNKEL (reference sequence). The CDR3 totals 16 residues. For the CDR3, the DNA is TGTGCCAGCAGCCAAGAACTAGCGGGGTCCAAAGAGACCCAGTACTTC. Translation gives CASSQELAGSKETQYF.

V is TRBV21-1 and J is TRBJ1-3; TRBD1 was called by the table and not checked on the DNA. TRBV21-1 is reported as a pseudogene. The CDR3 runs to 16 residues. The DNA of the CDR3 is TGTGCCAGCACTCGGTTACAGAGCCGGTCTGGAAACACCATATATTTT. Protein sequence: CASTRLQSRSGNTIYF.

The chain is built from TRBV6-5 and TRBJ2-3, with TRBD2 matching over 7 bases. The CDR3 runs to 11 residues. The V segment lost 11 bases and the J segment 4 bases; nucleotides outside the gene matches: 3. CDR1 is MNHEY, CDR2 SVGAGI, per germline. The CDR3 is CAGREADTQYF. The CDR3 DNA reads TGTGCCGGGAGGGAGGCAGATACGCAGTATTTT.

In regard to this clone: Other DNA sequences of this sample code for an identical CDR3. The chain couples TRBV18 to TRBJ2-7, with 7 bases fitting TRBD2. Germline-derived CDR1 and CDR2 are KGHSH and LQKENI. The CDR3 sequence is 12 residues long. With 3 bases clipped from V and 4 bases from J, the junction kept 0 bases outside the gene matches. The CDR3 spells CASSPGGYEQYF. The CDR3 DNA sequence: TGTGCCAGCTCACCGGGAGGGTACGAGCAGTACTTC.

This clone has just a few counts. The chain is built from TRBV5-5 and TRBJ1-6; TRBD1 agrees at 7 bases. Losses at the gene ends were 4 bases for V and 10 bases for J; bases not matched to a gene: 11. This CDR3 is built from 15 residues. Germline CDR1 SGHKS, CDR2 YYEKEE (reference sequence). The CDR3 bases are TGTGCCAGCAGCCCGGGACAGCTTCTTGGGTCACCCCTCCACTTT. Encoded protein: CASSPGQLLGSPLHF.

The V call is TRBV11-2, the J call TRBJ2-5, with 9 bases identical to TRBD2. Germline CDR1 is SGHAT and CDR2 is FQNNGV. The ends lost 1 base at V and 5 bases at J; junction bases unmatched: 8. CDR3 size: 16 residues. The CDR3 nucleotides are TGTGCCAGCAGCTTAGGGGGACTAGCATTCGGGGAGACCCAGTACTTC. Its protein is CASSLGGLAFGETQYF.

CDR3 sequence reads: CASRNRQGAGTGELFF. The CDR3 nucleotides are TGTGCCAGTAGGAACAGACAGGGGGCAGGGACCGGGGAGCTGTTTTTT. This chain connects TRBV19 to TRBJ2-2, with 10 positions matching TRBD1. CDR1 LNHDA and CDR2 SQIVND come from the germline V gene (reference sequence). V lost 6 bases, J lost 5 bases, and 9 bases stayed unmatched. This CDR3 region has 16 residues.

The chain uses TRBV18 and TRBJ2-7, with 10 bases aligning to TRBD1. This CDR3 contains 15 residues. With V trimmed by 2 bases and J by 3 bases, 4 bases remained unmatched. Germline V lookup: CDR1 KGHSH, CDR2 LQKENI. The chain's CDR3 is CASSPGGTGVYEQYF. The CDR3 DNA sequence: TGTGCCAGCTCACCAGGGGGGACAGGGGTCTACGAGCAGTACTTC.